This TCR beta chain was found in a study of neurological immune-mediated disorders. Study results and caveats: No sharing of CDR3 amino acid sequences was observed among expanded clones across subjects, suggesting private repertoires in all groups.

Per the germline V gene, CDR1 is ENHRY and CDR2 is SYGVKD. V lost 2 bases, J lost 4 bases, and 1 base stayed unmatched. CDR3 size: 15 residues. Time point: longitudinal time-point 2. Individuals who volunteered at a blood bank located in Maryland, USA, made up the group of healthy controls. The cDNA came from 5'RACE with 10-nucleotide random UMIs. TCRdb reprocessed the 5' RACE reads with MiXCR, giving one entry per CDR3 protein. Altogether 57,000 or so distinct CDR3 sequences are present, around a tenth being singletons, with the ten largest covering around an eighth. This clonotype was seen at least ten times. The antigen is unknown.

The sample was PBMCs. The chain links TRBV10-3 to TRBJ2-2; 10 nucleotides align to TRBD1. The sequence was obtained from a man under 40 in good health. The CDR3 nucleotides are TGTGCCATCAGTGAGGACAGGGGGCGCACCGGGGAGCTGTTTTTT. This encodes CAISEDRGRTGELFF.